This T cell receptor beta chain is drawn from a study of cytomegalovirus exposure and HLA in healthy donors. At the time of sampling, donors were nominally healthy, though unrecorded immune exposures were likely. Regarding the study as a whole: Per a prior analysis, the majority of TCR beta V segments were productive roughly 90% or roughly 30% of the time. Links to common viral pathogens appeared, in a later analysis, for several of the most significant clusters. The classifier, whose performance was assessed in both the original and validation cohorts, reportedly diagnosed cytomegalovirus status with high specificity and sensitivity.

PCR involved 60 Vbeta and 13 Jbeta primers. Generated by immunoSEQ multiplex PCR, the TCRdb table keeps only in-frame clones and is missing some. The sample shows about 190,000 clones, around 79% of them seen only once. Details on this clone: Its specificity is not known.

This CDR3 region has 14 residues. Germline assignment: CDR1 SQVTM and CDR2 ANQGSEA. V was trimmed by 5 bases and J by 5 bases, leaving 18 bases between them. This receptor was taken from a woman younger than 30 in good health and CMV-seronegative. J is TRBJ1-1 and V is TRBV29-1, with TRBD1 as a possible D gene (5 bases). The source material was PBMCs. The CDR3 here is CSVNLQAIGTEAFF. In DNA form, the CDR3 reads TGCAGCGTTAATCTACAGGCGATTGGAACTGAAGCTTTCTTT.